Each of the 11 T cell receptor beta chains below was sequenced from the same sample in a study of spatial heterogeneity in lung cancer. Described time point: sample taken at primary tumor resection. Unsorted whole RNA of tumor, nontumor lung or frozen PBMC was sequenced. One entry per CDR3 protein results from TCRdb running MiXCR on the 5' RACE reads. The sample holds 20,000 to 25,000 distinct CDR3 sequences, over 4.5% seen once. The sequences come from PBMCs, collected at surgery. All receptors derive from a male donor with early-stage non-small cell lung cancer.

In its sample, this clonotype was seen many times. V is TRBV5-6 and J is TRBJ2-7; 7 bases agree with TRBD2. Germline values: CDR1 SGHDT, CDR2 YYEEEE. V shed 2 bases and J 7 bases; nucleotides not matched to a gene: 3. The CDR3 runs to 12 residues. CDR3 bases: TGTGCCAGCAGCTTAGCGGGATGGGAGCAGTACTTC. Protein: CASSLAGWEQYF.

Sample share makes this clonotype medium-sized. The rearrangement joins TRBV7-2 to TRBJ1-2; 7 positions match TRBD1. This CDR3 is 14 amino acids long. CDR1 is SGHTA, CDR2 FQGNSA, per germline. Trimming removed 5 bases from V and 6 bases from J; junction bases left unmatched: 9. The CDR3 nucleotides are TGTGCCAGCAGCCACCAGACAGGGAAGAATGGCTACACCTTC. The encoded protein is CASSHQTGKNGYTF.

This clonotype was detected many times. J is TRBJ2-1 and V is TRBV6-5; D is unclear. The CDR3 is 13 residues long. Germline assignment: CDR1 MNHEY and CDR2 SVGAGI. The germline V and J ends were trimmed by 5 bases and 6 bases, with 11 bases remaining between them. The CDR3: CASSPWGSNEQFF. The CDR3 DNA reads TGTGCCAGCAGTCCATGGGGTTCCAATGAGCAGTTCTTC.

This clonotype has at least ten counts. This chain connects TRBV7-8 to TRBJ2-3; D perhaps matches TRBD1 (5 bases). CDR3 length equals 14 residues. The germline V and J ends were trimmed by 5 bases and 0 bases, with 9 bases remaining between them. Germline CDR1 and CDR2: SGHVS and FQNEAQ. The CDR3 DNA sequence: TGTGCCAGCAGCCCACAGGCTAGCACAGATACGCAGTATTTT. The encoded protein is CASSPQASTDTQYF.

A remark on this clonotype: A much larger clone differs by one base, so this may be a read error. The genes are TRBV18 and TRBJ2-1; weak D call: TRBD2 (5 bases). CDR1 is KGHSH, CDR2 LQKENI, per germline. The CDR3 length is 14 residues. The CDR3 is CVSSPEAAYNEQFF. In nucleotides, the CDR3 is TGTGTCAGCTCACCCGAAGCGGCCTACAATGAGCAGTTCTTC.

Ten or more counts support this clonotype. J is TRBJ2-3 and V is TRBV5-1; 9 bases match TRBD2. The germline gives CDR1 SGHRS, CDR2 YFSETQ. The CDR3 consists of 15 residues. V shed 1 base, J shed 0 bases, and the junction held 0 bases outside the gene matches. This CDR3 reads CASSLTSGSTDTQYF. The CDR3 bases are TGCGCCAGCAGCTTGACTAGCGGGAGCACAGATACGCAGTATTTT.

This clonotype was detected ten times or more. CDR3 DNA: TGTGCCATCAGTGAAGATAGCGGGAGTATAGGGGAGCTGTTTTTT. It yields the protein CAISEDSGSIGELFF. V usage is TRBV10-3 and J usage is TRBJ2-2; 9 bases line up with TRBD2. With 3 bases clipped from V and 8 bases from J, the junction kept 7 bases outside the gene matches. The CDR3 is 15 amino acids. Germline CDR1 ENHRY, CDR2 SYGVKD.

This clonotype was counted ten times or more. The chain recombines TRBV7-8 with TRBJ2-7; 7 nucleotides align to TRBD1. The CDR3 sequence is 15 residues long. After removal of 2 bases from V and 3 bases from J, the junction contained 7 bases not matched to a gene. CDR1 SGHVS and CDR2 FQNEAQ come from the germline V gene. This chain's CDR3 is CASSLRRQGVYEQYF. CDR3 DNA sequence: TGTGCCAGCAGCTTAAGGCGACAGGGAGTCTACGAGCAGTACTTC.

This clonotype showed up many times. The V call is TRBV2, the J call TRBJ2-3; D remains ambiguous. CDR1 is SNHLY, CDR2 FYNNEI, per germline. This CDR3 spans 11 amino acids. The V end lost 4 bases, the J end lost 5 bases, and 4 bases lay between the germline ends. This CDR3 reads CASSVEDTQYF. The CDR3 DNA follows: TGTGCCAGCAGTGTAGAAGATACGCAGTATTTT.

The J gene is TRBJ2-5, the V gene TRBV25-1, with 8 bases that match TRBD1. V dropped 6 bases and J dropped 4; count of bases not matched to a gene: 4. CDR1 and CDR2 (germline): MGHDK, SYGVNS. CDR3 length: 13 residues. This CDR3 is CASSQGALETQYF. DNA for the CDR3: TGTGCCAGCAGCCAGGGGGCTTTAGAGACCCAGTACTTC.

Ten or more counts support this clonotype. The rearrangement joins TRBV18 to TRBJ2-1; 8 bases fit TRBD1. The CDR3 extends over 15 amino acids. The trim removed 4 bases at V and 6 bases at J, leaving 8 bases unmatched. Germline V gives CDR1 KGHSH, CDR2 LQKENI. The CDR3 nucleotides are TGTGCCAGCTCACACACGTCAGGGACAGGCAATGAGCAGTTCTTC. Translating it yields CASSHTSGTGNEQFF.